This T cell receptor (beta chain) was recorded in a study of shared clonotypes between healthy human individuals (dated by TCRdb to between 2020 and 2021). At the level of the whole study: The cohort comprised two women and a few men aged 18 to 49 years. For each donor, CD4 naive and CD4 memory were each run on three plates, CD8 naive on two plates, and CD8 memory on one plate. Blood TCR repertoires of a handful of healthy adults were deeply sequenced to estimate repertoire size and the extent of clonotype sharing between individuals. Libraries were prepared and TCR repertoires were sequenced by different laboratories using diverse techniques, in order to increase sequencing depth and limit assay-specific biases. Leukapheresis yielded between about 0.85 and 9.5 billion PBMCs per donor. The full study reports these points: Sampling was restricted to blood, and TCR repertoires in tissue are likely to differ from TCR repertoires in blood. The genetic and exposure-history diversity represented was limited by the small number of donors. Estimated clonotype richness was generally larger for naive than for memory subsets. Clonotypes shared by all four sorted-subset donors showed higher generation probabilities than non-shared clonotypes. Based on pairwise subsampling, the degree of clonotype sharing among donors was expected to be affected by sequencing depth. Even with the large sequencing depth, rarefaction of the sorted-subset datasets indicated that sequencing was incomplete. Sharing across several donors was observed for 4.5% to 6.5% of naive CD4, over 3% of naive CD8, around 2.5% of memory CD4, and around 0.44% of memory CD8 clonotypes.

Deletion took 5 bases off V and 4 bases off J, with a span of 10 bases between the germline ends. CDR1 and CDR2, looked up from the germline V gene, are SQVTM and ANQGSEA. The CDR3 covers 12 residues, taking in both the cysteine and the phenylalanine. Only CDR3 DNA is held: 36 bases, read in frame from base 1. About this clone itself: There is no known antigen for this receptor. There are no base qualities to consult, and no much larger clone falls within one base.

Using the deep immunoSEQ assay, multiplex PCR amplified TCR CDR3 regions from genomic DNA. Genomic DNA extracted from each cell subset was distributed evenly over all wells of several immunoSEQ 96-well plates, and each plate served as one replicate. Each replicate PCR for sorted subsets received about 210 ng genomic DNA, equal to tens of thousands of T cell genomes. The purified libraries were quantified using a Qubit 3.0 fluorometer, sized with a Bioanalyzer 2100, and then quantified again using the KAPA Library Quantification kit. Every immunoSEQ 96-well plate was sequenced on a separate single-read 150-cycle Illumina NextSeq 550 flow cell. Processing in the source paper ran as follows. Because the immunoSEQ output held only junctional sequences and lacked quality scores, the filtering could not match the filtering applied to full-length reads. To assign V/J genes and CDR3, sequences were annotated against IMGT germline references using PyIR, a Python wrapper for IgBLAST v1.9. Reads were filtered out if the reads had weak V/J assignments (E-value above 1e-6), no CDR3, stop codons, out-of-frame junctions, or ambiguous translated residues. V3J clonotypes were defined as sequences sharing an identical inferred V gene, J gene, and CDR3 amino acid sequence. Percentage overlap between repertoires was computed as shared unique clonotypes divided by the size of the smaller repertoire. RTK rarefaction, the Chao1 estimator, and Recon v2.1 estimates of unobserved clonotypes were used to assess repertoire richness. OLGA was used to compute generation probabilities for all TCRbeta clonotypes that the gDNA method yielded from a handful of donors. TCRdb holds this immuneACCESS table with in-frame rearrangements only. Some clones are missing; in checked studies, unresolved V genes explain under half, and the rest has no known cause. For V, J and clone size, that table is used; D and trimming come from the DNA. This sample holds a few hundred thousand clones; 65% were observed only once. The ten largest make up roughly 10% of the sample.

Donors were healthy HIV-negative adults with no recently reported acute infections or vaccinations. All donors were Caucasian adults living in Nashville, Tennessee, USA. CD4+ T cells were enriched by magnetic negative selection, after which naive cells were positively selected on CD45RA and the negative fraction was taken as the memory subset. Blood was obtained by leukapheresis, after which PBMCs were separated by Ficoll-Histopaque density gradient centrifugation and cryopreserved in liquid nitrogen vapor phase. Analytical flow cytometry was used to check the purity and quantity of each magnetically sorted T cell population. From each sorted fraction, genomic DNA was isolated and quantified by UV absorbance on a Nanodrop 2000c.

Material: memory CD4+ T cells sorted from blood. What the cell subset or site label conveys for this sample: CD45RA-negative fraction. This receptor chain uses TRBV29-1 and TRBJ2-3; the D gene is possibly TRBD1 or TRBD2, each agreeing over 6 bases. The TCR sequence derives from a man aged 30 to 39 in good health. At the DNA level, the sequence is TGCAGCGTTCTAAGGGGGGCAGATACGCAGTATTTT. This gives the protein CSVLRGADTQYF.